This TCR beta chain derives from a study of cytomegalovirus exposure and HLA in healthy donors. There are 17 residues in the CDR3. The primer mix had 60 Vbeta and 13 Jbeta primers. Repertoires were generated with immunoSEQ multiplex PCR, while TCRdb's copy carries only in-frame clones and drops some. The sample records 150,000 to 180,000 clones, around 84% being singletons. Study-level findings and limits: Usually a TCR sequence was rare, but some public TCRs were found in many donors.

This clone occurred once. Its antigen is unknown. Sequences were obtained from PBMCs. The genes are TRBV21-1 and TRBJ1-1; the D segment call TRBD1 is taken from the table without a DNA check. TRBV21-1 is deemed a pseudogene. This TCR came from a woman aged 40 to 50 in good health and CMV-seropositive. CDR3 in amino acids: CASSNASSTTGNTEAFF. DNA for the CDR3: TGTGCCTCTAGCAATGCCTCCAGCACGACAGGGAACACTGAAGCTTTCTTT.